These 18 T cell receptor beta chains share one sample of origin, sequenced in a study of Ad26.COV2.S vaccination and SARS-CoV-2 variants. Clones were read by immunoSEQ multiplex PCR, and TCRdb kept only the in-frame ones, dropping some. The sample lists 350,000 to 400,000 clones, approximately 90% seen once, with 3.5% in the top ten. Treatment: some 20 received Ad26.COV2.S at low or high dose, single or two shots; about 5 received placebo; per-sample allocation not given. At day 63 after the first vaccine or placebo injection, samples were drawn. The sequences come from peripheral blood, collected in a trial of Ad26.COV2.S vaccine versus placebo. These receptors originate from a person aged 18-65 years who received the Ad26.COV2.S COVID-19 vaccine or a placebo.

The chain joins TRBV5-4 to TRBJ1-1, with TRBD1 matching 8 bases. The germline CDR1 and CDR2 sequences are SGHNT and YYREEE (reference sequence). The junction had 6 bases not matched to a gene; V was cut back by 0 bases and J by 5 bases. This CDR3 region has 15 residues. The CDR3 loop reads CASSLAGQGGTEAFF. In DNA form, the CDR3 reads TGTGCCAGCAGCTTGGCCGGACAGGGAGGGACTGAAGCTTTCTTT.

The chain couples TRBV7-2 to TRBJ2-1; 9 nucleotides align to TRBD2. The V segment lost 5 bases and the J segment 7 bases; nucleotides outside the gene matches: 6. CDR3 length: 14 amino acids. Germline CDR1 reads SGHTA; CDR2 reads FQGNSA. Here the CDR3 DNA reads TGTGCCAGCAGCCCAGGACTAGCGAGGAATGAGCAGTTCTTC. Its translation: CASSPGLARNEQFF.

The rearrangement uses TRBV6-5 and TRBJ2-2; 8 bases fit TRBD2. Germline V gene lookup returns CDR1 MNHEY and CDR2 SVGAGI. The length of the CDR3 is 14 residues. V shed 2 bases and J 6 bases; nucleotides not matched to a gene: 2. The CDR3 DNA is TGTGCCAGCAGTTACGGCGGGGGGTCCGGGGAGCTGTTTTTT. Translation: CASSYGGGSGELFF.

This rearrangement joins TRBV2 to TRBJ1-5; D unresolved. This CDR3 is 19 amino acids long. Germline V gene sequence: CDR1 SNHLY, CDR2 FYNNEI. V lost 3 bases, J lost 1 base, and 22 bases lay in between. The DNA of the CDR3 is TGTGCCAGCAGTGAGTTTGTGTTTCCCCCCGGCCAGAGCAATCAGCCCCAGCATTTT. Protein sequence: CASSEFVFPPGQSNQPQHF.

This clone was found once. The chain uses TRBV5-5 and TRBJ2-1, with D possibly matching TRBD1 (5 bases). Trimming removed 4 bases from V and 0 bases from J, with 11 bases in between. CDR1 SGHKS and CDR2 YYEKEE come from the germline V gene (reference sequence). The CDR3 is 15 residues long. CDR3 sequence (DNA): TGTGCCAGCAGCGCGACAGCAAGCTCCTACAATGAGCAGTTCTTC. It translates to CASSATASSYNEQFF.

The chain joins TRBV18 to TRBJ2-1; D unresolved. CDR3 length equals 15 residues. The V gene's germline CDR1 is KGHSH and CDR2 LQKENI. V gave up 1 base and J gave up 8 bases, with 15 bases separating them. The CDR3 is CASSPQGPPYDEQFF. The CDR3 DNA reads as TGTGCCAGCTCACCACAGGGCCCCCCGTACGATGAGCAGTTCTTC.

The genes are TRBV12-3 or TRBV12-4 and TRBJ2-3; D gene unclear. CDR3 size: 11 residues. The V gene lost 3 bases and the J gene lost 14 bases, with 12 bases spanning the gap. The CDR3, as DNA: TGTGCCAGCAGTTTTGGGTCGTCGGTGTATTTT. Translating it yields CASSFGSSVYF.

Points on this clone: The sample holds other DNA sequences that translate to the same CDR3. The V gene is TRBV12-3 or TRBV12-4, the J gene TRBJ1-6; D remains unclear. The CDR3 sequence is 12 residues long. V lost 3 bases to trimming and J lost 6 bases, with 3 bases between them. CDR3 DNA: TGTGCCAGCAGTTTTGGTAATTCACCCCTCCACTTT. This encodes CASSFGNSPLHF.

This chain links TRBV4-1 with TRBJ2-6; D gene uncertain. V gave up 0 bases and J gave up 3 bases, with 6 bases separating them. Germline V gene lookup returns CDR1 MGHRA and CDR2 YSYEKL. This CDR3 contains 15 residues. CDR3 DNA: TGCGCCAGCAGCCAAGATCCCGGTGGGGCCAACGTCCTGACTTTC. It yields the protein CASSQDPGGANVLTF.

The chain is built from TRBV4-3 and TRBJ2-7, with D perhaps TRBD1 or TRBD2 (5 bases each). Trimming left V 1 base short and J 1 base short, with 11 bases between. CDR3 length: 15 residues. Germline CDR1 reads LGHNA; CDR2 reads YSLEER. The DNA for the CDR3 is TGCGCCAGCAGCCAAGGATTAGGGACGTCCTACGAGCAGTACTTC. It encodes CASSQGLGTSYEQYF.

This clone has a handful of counts. V is TRBV27 and J is TRBJ1-2; D possibly corresponds to TRBD1 (6 bases). Trimming cost V 5 bases and J 1 base, with 8 bases left between them. Germline CDR1 reads MNHEY; CDR2 reads SMNVEV (reference sequence). This CDR3 is 13 amino acids long. The CDR3 region is CASSEDSNYGYTF. The CDR3 DNA reads TGTGCCAGCAGTGAGGACAGTAACTATGGCTACACCTTC.

The chain joins TRBV29-1 to TRBJ1-1; no reliable D call. Germline V gene lookup returns CDR1 SQVTM and CDR2 ANQGSEA. CDR3 length equals 12 residues. V was pared by 1 base and J by 6 bases, with 9 bases between. CDR3: CSVEVGGSEAFF. The CDR3 coding sequence is TGCAGCGTTGAAGTTGGCGGCTCTGAAGCTTTCTTT.

This chain links TRBV4-1 with TRBJ1-1; D not resolved. This CDR3 contains 13 residues. V lost 1 base and J lost 3, with 6 bases in between. CDR1 and CDR2 (germline): MGHRA, YSYEKL. The CDR3 DNA reads as TGCGCCAGCAGCCAAGCCGGGGACACTGAAGCTTTCTTT. This translates into CASSQAGDTEAFF.

J is TRBJ1-1 and V is TRBV19; D is unclear. Per the germline V gene, CDR1 is LNHDA and CDR2 is SQIVND (reference sequence). V was shortened by 6 bases and J by 7 bases, with 12 bases between the two germline ends. This CDR3 is 12 amino acids long. This chain's CDR3 is CASSHAASEAFF. The CDR3 region has the DNA TGTGCCAGTAGCCACGCCGCCAGTGAAGCTTTCTTT.

The genes are TRBV7-9 and TRBJ2-7; D is undetermined. CDR3 length: 13 amino acids. V shed 5 bases and J shed 4 bases, with 12 bases lying between them. Per germline, CDR1 SEHNR and CDR2 FQNEAQ (reference sequence). The CDR3 region has the DNA TGTGCCAGCAGCATTAGTTCGCGGTACGAGCAGTACTTC. This gives the protein CASSISSRYEQYF.

This chain's CDR3 is CATSPGQANRGLGETQYF. CDR3 bases: TGTGCCACCAGCCCAGGGCAGGCCAACAGGGGGTTAGGAGAGACCCAGTACTTC. The chain recombines TRBV15 with TRBJ2-5; 8 positions match TRBD1. V gave up 5 bases and J gave up 4 bases; unmatched junction bases: 18. The CDR3 loop spans 18 amino acids. Germline-derived CDR1 and CDR2 are LNHNV and YYDKDF (reference sequence).

This clone has a single count. The J gene is TRBJ2-5, the V gene TRBV30, with 9 bases lining up with TRBD1. V was clipped by 3 bases and J by 5 bases; unmatched bases: 7. CDR1 and CDR2 from the germline V gene are GTSNPN and SVGIG (reference sequence). This CDR3 has 14 amino acids. CDR3 protein: CAWRGQGGRETQYF. The CDR3 nucleotides are TGTGCCTGGAGGGGACAGGGCGGAAGGGAGACCCAGTACTTC.

V gene TRBV4-1 combines with J gene TRBJ1-6; D gene ambiguous. V was pared by 8 bases and J by 5 bases, with 10 bases between. This CDR3 has 13 amino acids. The V gene's germline CDR1 is MGHRA and CDR2 YSYEKL. The CDR3 here is CASRPGNNSPLHF. CDR3 in DNA: TGCGCCAGCCGACCGGGGAATAATTCACCCCTCCACTTT.